This T cell receptor beta chain was found in a study of T cells in Graves' hyperthyroidism and ophthalmopathy. Notes on the study in general: Within blood appeared most thyroid clonotypes that had expanded above 0.001.

The definition of stable Graves' hyperthyroidism was no ophthalmopathy progression within 18 months. In patients aged 18 to 65, hyperthyroidism was newly diagnosed, with duration under 2 months. This clonotype was seen ten or more times. Its antigen remains unidentified. RNA transcripts gave rise to amplified TCR beta CDR3 regions. During a first-round RT-PCR of the TCR CDR3, the HTBI primer set was used. Via MiXCR, TCRdb re-called the multiplex PCR reads, giving one row per CDR3 protein. The sample carries approximately 430,000 distinct CDR3 sequences, about 15% recorded once. V dropped 5 bases and J dropped 5; count of bases not matched to a gene: 4. This CDR3 comprises 13 residues. Germline CDR1 is SQVTM and CDR2 is ANQGSEA.

The rearrangement uses TRBV29-1 and TRBJ2-1; TRBD1 aligns across 9 bases. This receptor was identified in a woman aged 18-29 years with Graves' hyperthyroidism. Sequencing used blood. In DNA, the CDR3 is TGCAGCGTTCCGGGACAGGGAAACAATGAGCAGTTCTTC. Residues: CSVPGQGNNEQFF.